These 12 T cell receptor beta chains were all obtained from the same sample, sequenced in a study of cytomegalovirus exposure and HLA in healthy donors. Primers for the PCR totalled 60 Vbeta and 13 Jbeta. The protocol was immunoSEQ multiplex PCR, while the TCRdb copy is restricted to in-frame clones and leaves out a portion. The sample consists of 150,000 to 200,000 clones, around 75% of them appearing once. The sequenced sample was PBMCs. The source of these receptors is a female donor in good health and CMV-seronegative.

The chain links TRBV5-4 to TRBJ1-4, with a possible D match to TRBD1 (6 bases). Germline V gene sequence: CDR1 SGHNT, CDR2 YYREEE (reference sequence). V lost 2 bases and J 6 bases, leaving 14 bases between the germline ends. CDR3 size: 15 residues. CDR3 residues: CASSFHTGRDEKLFF. CDR3 nucleotides: TGTGCCAGCAGCTTCCATACAGGGAGAGATGAAAAACTGTTTTTT.

This clone turned up a few times. V gene TRBV18 combines with J gene TRBJ2-5, with 11 bases fitting TRBD2. There are 17 residues in the CDR3. Germline V gives CDR1 KGHSH, CDR2 LQKENI. V was clipped by 1 base and J by 2 bases; unmatched bases: 6. Here the CDR3 reads CASSPLPGLAAQETQYF. The CDR3 DNA follows: TGTGCCAGCTCACCACTACCGGGACTAGCGGCACAAGAGACCCAGTACTTC. Full variable domain (rest looked up from reference TRBV18 and TRBJ2-5): NAGVMQNPRHLVRRRGQEARLRCSPMKGHSHVYWYRQLPEEGLKFMVYLQKENIIDESGMPKERFSAEFPKEGPSILRIQQVVRGDSAAYFCASSPLPGLAAQETQYFGPGTRLLVL.

This chain uses TRBV25-1 with TRBJ2-1, with 11 nucleotides matching TRBD2. The CDR3 runs to 18 residues. Looked up from germline, CDR1 is MGHDK and CDR2 is SYGVNS. After removal of 4 bases from V and 7 bases from J, the junction contained 15 bases not matched to a gene. DNA of the CDR3: TGTGCCAGCAGTGGATCCGCATTTGCTAGCGGGGGGCCAAATGAGCAGTTCTTC. Translated: CASSGSAFASGGPNEQFF.

This chain joins TRBV27 and TRBJ2-2; D not resolved. The CDR3 runs to 15 residues. Between the trimmed V and J ends, which lost 5 bases and 0 bases, there was a span of 10 bases. Germline assignment: CDR1 MNHEY and CDR2 SMNVEV (reference sequence). Here the CDR3 reads CASSPLFANTGELFF. In nucleotides, the CDR3 is TGTGCCAGCAGTCCCTTATTCGCGAACACCGGGGAGCTGTTTTTT.

The V and J genes are TRBV27 and TRBJ2-1; 9 bases fit TRBD2. Looked up from germline, CDR1 is MNHEY and CDR2 is SMNVEV (reference sequence). Trimming removed 5 bases from V and 4 bases from J; junction bases left unmatched: 12. The CDR3 extends over 17 amino acids. The CDR3 nucleotides are TGTGCCAGCAGTCCCGGGGCAGCGGGGGGTTCTTACAATGAGCAGTTCTTC. This gives the protein CASSPGAAGGSYNEQFF.

J is TRBJ2-5 and V is TRBV5-1, with D possibly matching TRBD1 (6 bases). The CDR3 is made up of 13 amino acids. The germline V and J ends were trimmed by 5 bases and 5 bases, with 13 bases remaining between them. Looked up from germline, CDR1 is SGHRS and CDR2 is YFSETQ. The CDR3 protein is CASRGAVGETQYF. The CDR3 DNA follows: TGCGCCAGCAGGGGGGCCGTAGGGGAGACCCAGTACTTC.

The rearrangement links TRBV25-1 to TRBJ2-6; tentative D call: TRBD1 (6 bases). V lost 1 base and J 0 bases, leaving 10 bases between the germline ends. The CDR3 contains 17 residues. Germline CDR1 is MGHDK and CDR2 is SYGVNS. This chain's CDR3 is CASSEWGRSSGANVLTF. The CDR3 DNA is TGTGCCAGCAGTGAATGGGGGCGGAGCTCTGGGGCCAACGTCCTGACTTTC.

V usage is TRBV2 and J usage is TRBJ2-5, with 10 bases aligning to TRBD2. The CDR3 covers 16 residues. Germline CDR1 SNHLY, CDR2 FYNNEI. The J segment lost 4 bases and the V segment lost 5 bases, leaving 10 bases of the junction unmatched. The CDR3 loop reads CASSSSEGLARETQYF. The CDR3 nucleotides are TGTGCCAGCAGTTCCTCGGAGGGACTAGCGAGAGAGACCCAGTACTTC.

The chain joins TRBV30 to TRBJ2-1; 10 nucleotides agree with TRBD2. This CDR3 contains 14 residues. V dropped 0 bases and J dropped 9; count of bases not matched to a gene: 5. Germline V gene sequence: CDR1 GTSNPN, CDR2 SVGIG (reference sequence). The CDR3 nucleotides are TGTGCCTGGAGTGTGAGCGGGGGGGCCGGTGAGCAGTTCTTC. Protein: CAWSVSGGAGEQFF.

V and J are TRBV29-1 and TRBJ1-2; tentative D call: TRBD1 (5 bases). CDR1 and CDR2 from the germline V gene are SQVTM and ANQGSEA. This CDR3 is built from 14 residues. The germline V and J ends were trimmed by 3 bases and 2 bases, with 13 bases remaining between them. The CDR3 here is CSVDSIGGNYGYTF. The CDR3, as DNA: TGCAGCGTTGACTCGATCGGGGGAAACTATGGCTACACCTTC.

This clone has a handful of counts. The chain has TRBV5-1 and TRBJ2-7; a possible D gene is TRBD2 (6 bases). V lost 0 bases, J lost 5 bases, and 15 bases lay in between. CDR3 length equals 15 residues. Germline lookup yields CDR1 SGHRS and CDR2 YFSETQ. The CDR3 spells CASSLGAGTEDEQYF. Written as DNA, the CDR3 is TGCGCCAGCAGCTTGGGGGCGGGAACTGAGGACGAGCAGTACTTC. The full variable domain, in which reference TRBV5-1 and TRBJ2-7 provide the parts outside the CDR3, is KAGVTQTPRYLIKTRGQQVTLSCSPISGHRSVSWYQQTPGQGLQFLFEYFSETQRNKGNFPGRFSGRQFSNSRSEMNVSTLELGDSALYLCASSLGAGTEDEQYFGPGTRLTVT.

This clone was picked up a small number of times. One end of the junction fails to match germline, which may point to a read error. The chain is built from TRBV5-1 and TRBJ1-1; TRBD1 is a possible D gene (6 bases). The germline CDR1 and CDR2 sequences are SGHRS and YFSETQ. The CDR3 totals 13 residues. CDR3 residues: CASSLGGASEAFF. The CDR3 DNA reads TGCGCCAGCAGTTTGGGGGGCGCTTCTGAAGCTTTCTTT.